One and the same sample provided the 29 T cell receptor beta chains below, sequenced in a study of blood T cell repertoires in COVID-19. Here immunoSEQ multiplex PCR was the method, and the copy in TCRdb shows in-frame clones only, minus some. The sample lists under 85,000 clones, about 91% occurring once. Sequencing used peripheral blood. Source of these receptors: a man in his 70s with active or convalescent COVID-19.

The genes are TRBV9 and TRBJ2-2; D call uncertain. Trimming removed 0 bases at V and 4 bases at J, with 10 bases between. In germline, CDR1 is SGDLS, CDR2 YYNGEE. The CDR3 contains 15 residues. CDR3 DNA sequence: TGTGCCAGCAGCGTAGGAGACTCCCTCACCGGGGAGCTGTTTTTT. Its protein product is CASSVGDSLTGELFF.

This clone is a singleton in its sample. The chain has TRBV4-1 and TRBJ1-1; D is unresolved. The CDR3 loop spans 15 amino acids. The V end was cut by 0 bases, the J end by 5 bases, with 13 bases between. Germline V CDR1 and CDR2: MGHRA, YSYEKL. The DNA of the CDR3 is TGCGCCAGCAGCCAAGATGCGCCCCCGGGGACTGAAGCTTTCTTT. Translated: CASSQDAPPGTEAFF.

The chain has TRBV18 and TRBJ1-1; D unclear. V was shortened by 4 bases and J by 0 bases, with 15 bases between the two germline ends. This CDR3 is 16 amino acids long. The germline V gene has CDR1 KGHSH and CDR2 LQKENI. The CDR3 loop reads CASSLRPGGLNTEAFF. CDR3 nucleotides: TGTGCCAGCTCACTTCGACCCGGCGGTCTGAACACTGAAGCTTTCTTT.

The rearrangement uses TRBV11-2 and TRBJ1-2, with 9 bases fitting TRBD1. Germline lookup yields CDR1 SGHAT and CDR2 FQNNGV. The CDR3 runs 15 residues. J was trimmed by 2 bases and V by 5 bases; bases with no gene match: 6. For the CDR3, the DNA is TGTGCCAGCAGCCACGGGGGACAGGGAAACTATGGCTACACCTTC. This encodes CASSHGGQGNYGYTF.

This chain joins TRBV6-5 and TRBJ2-5, with 8 bases lining up with TRBD1. With 4 bases clipped from V and 4 bases from J, the junction kept 8 bases outside the gene matches. CDR1 and CDR2 from the germline V gene are MNHEY and SVGAGI. The CDR3 extends over 15 amino acids. CDR3 amino acids: CASSSDRGDGETQYF. CDR3 sequence (DNA): TGTGCCAGCAGTTCCGACAGGGGAGACGGAGAGACCCAGTACTTC.

The rearrangement uses TRBV6-5 and TRBJ2-7, with 7 bases identical to TRBD1. CDR1 and CDR2 from the germline V gene are MNHEY and SVGAGI. V was clipped by 11 bases and J by 3 bases; unmatched bases: 10. This CDR3 has 13 residues. The CDR3 loop is CALRGSGGYEQYF. CDR3 coding DNA: TGTGCCCTGCGCGGGTCAGGGGGCTACGAGCAGTACTTC.

V is TRBV5-1 and J is TRBJ1-2; the D gene is possibly TRBD1 (5 bases). The CDR3 extends over 12 amino acids. CDR1 SGHRS and CDR2 YFSETQ come from the germline V gene. Trimming took off 0 bases at V and 5 bases at J, with 5 bases between the two ends. The CDR3 reads CASSLEGYGYTF. Written as DNA, the CDR3 is TGCGCCAGCAGCTTGGAGGGGTATGGCTACACCTTC.

The rearrangement joins TRBV7-8 to TRBJ2-5; no clear D. Germline V CDR1 and CDR2: SGHVS, FQNEAQ. The V gene lost 4 bases and the J gene lost 2 bases, with 8 bases spanning the gap. This CDR3 spans 13 amino acids. Here the CDR3 reads CASSSELQETQYF. The CDR3 nucleotides are TGTGCCAGCAGCTCCGAGCTGCAAGAGACCCAGTACTTC.

The chain recombines TRBV4-3 with TRBJ1-6, with 7 bases lining up with TRBD1. The germline V gene encodes CDR1 LGHNA and CDR2 YSLEER. CDR3 length equals 16 residues. V shed 0 bases and J 9 bases; nucleotides not matched to a gene: 8. This CDR3 reads CASSQDGTGVGSPLHF. CDR3 bases: TGCGCCAGCAGCCAAGATGGAACAGGGGTGGGTTCACCCCTCCACTTT.

The chain has TRBV3-1 (or the pseudogene TRBV3-2) and TRBJ2-7, with TRBD2 as a possible D gene (6 bases). The CDR3 consists of 14 residues. V lost 4 bases and J 3 bases, leaving 13 bases between the germline ends. CDR1 is LGHDT, CDR2 YNNKEL, per germline (reference sequence). The CDR3: CASSPYAGNYEQYF. Written as DNA, the CDR3 is TGTGCCAGCAGCCCGTATGCGGGGAACTACGAGCAGTACTTC.

This chain's CDR3 is CASKVRGSHNEQFF. The CDR3, as DNA: TGTGCCAGCAAGGTTCGGGGGAGTCACAATGAGCAGTTCTTC. The rearrangement uses TRBV2 and TRBJ2-1; perhaps TRBD2 as D (6 bases). The V end was cut by 7 bases, the J end by 5 bases, with 15 bases between. The germline V gene encodes CDR1 SNHLY and CDR2 FYNNEI. The CDR3 length is 14 residues.

The chain uses TRBV7-2 and TRBJ2-3, with 7 bases aligning to TRBD1. The CDR3 extends over 15 amino acids. Per the germline V gene, CDR1 is SGHTA and CDR2 is FQGNSA. V trimming: 1 base; J trimming: 0 bases; junction bases outside the gene matches: 1. The CDR3 loop reads CASSLEGASTDTQYF. The CDR3 DNA is TGTGCCAGCAGCTTAGAGGGGGCAAGCACAGATACGCAGTATTTT.

Only one count was recorded for this clone. This sequence joins TRBV19 and TRBJ2-1; 16 bases are shared with TRBD2. Germline V gene sequence: CDR1 LNHDA, CDR2 SQIVND (reference sequence). The CDR3 contains 19 residues. V gave up 4 bases and J gave up 3 bases; unmatched junction bases: 9. The CDR3 coding sequence is TGTGCCAGTAGTACGCCGGGGACTAGCGGGGGGGCGAACTACAATGAGCAGTTCTTC. As protein: CASSTPGTSGGANYNEQFF.

J is TRBJ2-3 and V is TRBV12-3 or TRBV12-4, with 8 bases fitting TRBD2. The CDR3 consists of 11 residues. V trimming: 7 bases; J trimming: 11 bases; junction bases outside the gene matches: 5. The CDR3 protein is CASTGAGGQYF. Here the CDR3 DNA reads TGTGCCAGCACGGGCGCGGGAGGGCAGTATTTT.

The CDR3 DNA sequence: TGTGCCAGCACGGACAGGGGCGGCTATGGCTACACCTTC. Translated, it gives CASTDRGGYGYTF. The chain couples TRBV6-5 to TRBJ1-2; 9 bases match TRBD1. The V segment lost 7 bases and the J segment 4 bases; nucleotides outside the gene matches: 4. The CDR3 totals 13 residues. The germline V gene has CDR1 MNHEY and CDR2 SVGAGI.

This clone came up a few times. This chain links TRBV2 with TRBJ2-3; the match to TRBD2 covers 12 bases. Germline-derived CDR1 and CDR2 are SNHLY and FYNNEI. V gave up 5 bases and J gave up 3 bases; unmatched junction bases: 3. The CDR3 extends over 15 amino acids. DNA for the CDR3: TGTGCCAGCAGTCGCGGACTAGCGGGAACAGATACGCAGTATTTT. It is translated as CASSRGLAGTDTQYF.

This sequence joins TRBV7-2 and TRBJ1-4; D is unclear. Between the trimmed V and J ends, which lost 2 bases and 5 bases, there was a span of 12 bases. The germline gives CDR1 SGHTA, CDR2 FQGNSA. This CDR3 is 15 amino acids long. As DNA, the CDR3 is TGTGCCAGCAGCTTAAACCGTGGGGAGAATGAAAAACTGTTTTTT. This codes for CASSLNRGENEKLFF.

The CDR3 reads CASSETGQSSPLHF. The CDR3 nucleotides are TGTGCCAGCAGTGAGACAGGGCAGAGTTCACCCCTCCACTTT. The chain combines TRBV6-1 with TRBJ1-6; 7 bases map to TRBD1. The germline CDR1 and CDR2 sequences are MNHNS and SASEGT. The CDR3 runs 14 residues. The V and J ends lost 3 bases and 9 bases, in that order; junction bases with no gene match: 5.

The V and J genes are TRBV28 and TRBJ2-7, with TRBD1 matching over 10 bases. V dropped 3 bases and J dropped 3; count of bases not matched to a gene: 5. The CDR3 length is 15 residues. Germline CDR1 reads MDHEN; CDR2 reads SYDVKM. This chain's CDR3 is CASSLRQGAFYEQYF. In nucleotides, the CDR3 is TGTGCCAGCAGTTTGCGACAGGGGGCTTTCTACGAGCAGTACTTC.

This clone appeared once. V and J are TRBV7-9 and TRBJ1-6; 7 nucleotides line up with TRBD1. V gave up 5 bases and J gave up 5 bases; unmatched junction bases: 6. Looked up from germline, CDR1 is SEHNR and CDR2 is FQNEAQ (reference sequence). CDR3 length: 15 amino acids. CDR3 sequence: CASSLRQGDNSPLHF. The CDR3 DNA reads as TGTGCCAGCAGCCTCCGACAGGGAGATAATTCACCCCTCCACTTT.

V is TRBV7-2 and J is TRBJ1-2, with 9 bases that match TRBD1. Germline values: CDR1 SGHTA, CDR2 FQGNSA. The CDR3 is 14 amino acids. The V segment lost 5 bases and the J segment 6 bases; nucleotides outside the gene matches: 7. The CDR3 nucleotides read TGTGCCAGCAGCCCAGGGACAGGGCGAAATGGCTACACCTTC. The encoded protein is CASSPGTGRNGYTF.

This clone has just one count. This sequence joins TRBV4-1 and TRBJ2-3, with 12 nucleotides matching TRBD1. Trimming took 2 bases from V and 10 from J; bases not matched to a gene: 10. Germline V gene lookup returns CDR1 MGHRA and CDR2 YSYEKL. The CDR3 loop spans 16 amino acids. The CDR3 spells CASSQTGTGGISAQYF. The CDR3 nucleotides are TGCGCCAGCAGCCAAACCGGGACAGGGGGCATCAGTGCGCAGTATTTT.

The chain couples TRBV3-1 (or the pseudogene TRBV3-2) to TRBJ2-7; 10 nucleotides line up with TRBD1. Trimming at V came to 7 bases and at J to 2 bases, leaving 2 bases not matched to a gene. This CDR3 is 13 amino acids long. Germline lookup yields CDR1 LGHDT and CDR2 YNNKEL (reference sequence). CDR3 sequence: CASKGTGAYEQYF. In nucleotides, the CDR3 is TGTGCCAGCAAAGGGACAGGGGCCTACGAGCAGTACTTC.

The chain links TRBV7-3 to TRBJ2-2; TRBD1 is a possible D gene (5 bases). The CDR3 covers 14 residues. V lost 2 bases, J lost 4 bases, and 8 bases lay in between. Germline-derived CDR1 and CDR2 are SGHTA and FQGTGA. In DNA form, the CDR3 reads TGTGCCAGCAGCTTATCAGGGCGCACCGGGGAGCTGTTTTTT. Its protein product is CASSLSGRTGELFF.

CDR3 protein: CASRAGAKETQYF. In DNA form, the CDR3 reads TGTGCCAGCAGAGCGGGGGCTAAAGAGACCCAGTACTTC. The rearrangement uses TRBV2 and TRBJ2-5; 8 bases map to TRBD2. The germline V gene has CDR1 SNHLY and CDR2 FYNNEI. The ends lost 6 bases at V and 3 bases at J; junction bases unmatched: 3. CDR3 length equals 13 residues.

The chain carries TRBV12-3 or TRBV12-4 and TRBJ2-7; TRBD2 is a possible D gene (6 bases). The CDR3 loop spans 13 amino acids. V was trimmed by 6 bases and J by 6 bases, leaving 15 bases between them. This chain's CDR3 is CASRHGTSGEQYF. CDR3 in DNA: TGTGCCAGCAGACACGGGACTTCGGGCGAGCAGTACTTC.

The chain combines TRBV5-1 with TRBJ1-2; a weak D match, TRBD1 (5 bases). V was pared by 3 bases and J by 0 bases, with 12 bases between. The germline gives CDR1 SGHRS, CDR2 YFSETQ. This CDR3 is built from 15 residues. CDR3 DNA sequence: TGCGCCAGCAGCTGGGGGGACTTCCCTAACTATGGCTACACCTTC. This sequence encodes CASSWGDFPNYGYTF.

The V gene is TRBV5-8, the J gene TRBJ2-7; 9 positions match TRBD1. The CDR3 runs 15 residues. Trimming at V came to 0 bases and at J to 2 bases, leaving 3 bases not matched to a gene. Looked up from germline, CDR1 is SGHTS and CDR2 is YDEGEE. The CDR3 DNA is TGTGCCAGCAGCTTGGGGGACAGGGTCACCTACGAGCAGTACTTC. It codes for CASSLGDRVTYEQYF.

The chain has TRBV7-2 and TRBJ1-5, with D unresolved. Germline V gene lookup returns CDR1 SGHTA and CDR2 FQGNSA. Trimming took 2 bases from V and 4 from J, leaving 9 bases between them. The CDR3 consists of 14 residues. The CDR3: CASSLMQVNQPQHF. The CDR3 DNA is TGTGCCAGCAGCTTAATGCAGGTTAATCAGCCCCAGCATTTT.